This T cell receptor (beta chain) was obtained from a study of T cell clones after liver transplantation. Overall study: In this trial, immunosuppression withdrawal was attempted within 2 years of liver transplant. TCRbeta sequencing after a pre-transplant mixed lymphocyte reaction identified graft-donor-reactive clones, later tracked in post-transplant blood. Three of the eight recipients were HCV-positive; the rest had non-autoimmune, non-viral transplant indications. Study-level findings and limits: Circulating graft-donor-reactive CD4 TCRbeta sequences fell significantly post-transplant in most of the 8 subjects.

This table comes from immunoSEQ multiplex PCR, and its TCRdb copy is limited to in-frame clones, with some not included. The profile shows 20,000 to 30,000 clones, about three quarters of them singletons. This CDR3 spans 14 amino acids. Trimming removed 10 bases from V and 0 bases from J, with 12 bases in between. Germline V CDR1 and CDR2: SGHTA, FQGNSA. Points on this clone: Its target is not known.

The specimen comprised CD4+ T cells from blood, sampled before liver transplant. The chain couples TRBV7-2 to TRBJ2-2, with a tentative D call TRBD2 (5 bases). The receptor was derived from a human donor who received a liver transplant. The CDR3 nucleotides read TGTGCCACGAAGCGGAACGCGAACACCGGGGAGCTGTTTTTT. Translated: CATKRNANTGELFF.